This section outlines one T cell receptor beta chain sequence together with its context. This record belongs to a study of cytomegalovirus exposure and HLA in healthy donors. Study at large: Most donors, 70% to 85% of roughly 400 genotyped, fell in the Caucasian-associated ancestry cluster.

Primers: 60 Vbeta forward and 13 Jbeta reverse. Generated by immunoSEQ multiplex PCR, the TCRdb table keeps only in-frame clones and is missing some. The sample shows about 160,000 clones, around three quarters of them seen only once. Per germline, CDR1 MDHEN and CDR2 SYDVKM. With 6 bases removed from V and 0 bases from J, the gap between germline ends came to 6 bases. This CDR3 spans 13 amino acids. This TCR was sampled from a man aged 40-49 years in good health and CMV-seronegative. Material for sequencing was PBMCs. This chain uses TRBV28 with TRBJ1-5; D not certain. CDR3 residues: CASRFYSNQPQHF. The CDR3 bases are TGTGCCAGCAGGTTTTATAGCAATCAGCCCCAGCATTTT.